These 18 T cell receptor beta chains came from one sample sequenced in a study of STAT5B mutations in CD4+ large granular lymphocyte leukemia. Libraries were prepared by immunoSEQ multiplex PCR; TCRdb keeps only in-frame clonotypes and omits some of them. The sample carries roughly 34,000 clones, 76% recorded once. Sequenced: CD4+ T cells from blood buffy coats. The receptors stem from a human donor in good health.

This clone was seen just once. The V and J genes are TRBV15 and TRBJ2-2, with TRBD2 as a possible D gene (5 bases). V was cut by 0 bases and J by 3 bases, with 8 bases left in between. CDR1 is LNHNV, CDR2 YYDKDF, per germline (reference sequence). The CDR3 spans 15 residues. The CDR3 region is CATSRDRGYTGELFF. DNA of the CDR3: TGTGCCACCAGCAGAGATCGGGGTTACACCGGGGAGCTGTTTTTT.

This chain connects TRBV7-6 to TRBJ1-4; the match to TRBD1 covers 7 bases. Germline assignment: CDR1 SGHVS and CDR2 FNYEAQ. The trim removed 1 base at V and 3 bases at J, leaving 17 bases unmatched. The CDR3 is 20 amino acids. Here the CDR3 reads CASSLDGWTGGETANEKLFF. In nucleotides, the CDR3 is TGTGCCAGCAGCTTAGATGGCTGGACAGGAGGGGAGACGGCTAATGAAAAACTGTTTTTT.

This clone was counted a few times. CDR3 sequence (DNA): TGTGCCATCAGGGGGGACAGCCCTAACTATGGCTACACCTTC. It translates to CAIRGDSPNYGYTF. V gene TRBV10-3 combines with J gene TRBJ1-2, with 7 bases aligning to TRBD1. The CDR3 length is 14 residues. Germline V gene lookup returns CDR1 ENHRY and CDR2 SYGVKD. Losses at the gene ends were 6 bases for V and 0 bases for J; bases not matched to a gene: 4.

J is TRBJ2-5 and V is TRBV7-2, with TRBD1 as a possible D gene (5 bases). The CDR3 loop spans 14 amino acids. The V and J ends lost 7 bases and 7 bases respectively, with 19 bases between them. The germline CDR1 and CDR2 sequences are SGHTA and FQGNSA. For the CDR3, the DNA is TGTGCCAGCACCCCGTGGATGTGGCAGGGGACCCAGTACTTC. Encoded protein: CASTPWMWQGTQYF.

V usage is TRBV20-1 and J usage is TRBJ1-1; D may be TRBD1 (5 bases). V gave up 1 base and J gave up 7 bases, with 7 bases separating them. CDR1 and CDR2 from the germline V gene are DFQATT and SNEGSKA (reference sequence). This CDR3 is built from 11 residues. CDR3 in amino acids: CSARGDSEAFF. CDR3 nucleotide sequence: TGCAGTGCTAGAGGTGACAGTGAAGCTTTCTTT.

The CDR3 DNA reads TGTGCCAGCAGCGTAGGCGACGGAAGGTACGAGCAGTACTTC. It encodes CASSVGDGRYEQYF. J is TRBJ2-7 and V is TRBV9; D gene unclear. Looked up from germline, CDR1 is SGDLS and CDR2 is YYNGEE. The CDR3 loop spans 14 amino acids. Trimming removed 0 bases at V and 4 bases at J, with 11 bases between.

The chain uses TRBV11-3 and TRBJ1-1, with TRBD1 as a possible D gene (5 bases). The CDR3 has 16 amino acids. Germline V CDR1 and CDR2: SGHNT, YENEEA. Trimming pared 1 base from V and 4 bases from J, leaving 16 bases between. CDR3 DNA: TGTGCCAGCAGCTTAGCTATGTCTTGGGGGGTCACTGAAGCTTTCTTT. Translated: CASSLAMSWGVTEAFF.

The rearrangement joins TRBV11-1 to TRBJ2-2, with D possibly TRBD1 on 5 matching bases. Trimming pared 2 bases from V and 2 bases from J, leaving 9 bases between. This CDR3 region has 15 residues. Germline assignment: CDR1 SGHAT and CDR2 FQDESV (reference sequence). The CDR3 loop is CASSLSDSNTGELFF. The CDR3 region has the DNA TGTGCCAGCAGCTTATCTGACAGCAACACCGGGGAGCTGTTTTTT.

The CDR3, as DNA: TGTGCCAGCAGAAAGGAGGGGGGGATCACTGAAGCTTTCTTT. Translating gives CASRKEGGITEAFF. This chain uses TRBV6-4 with TRBJ1-1, with TRBD1 as a possible D gene (6 bases). V was trimmed by 6 bases and J by 4 bases, leaving 15 bases between them. There are 14 residues in the CDR3. CDR1 and CDR2 from the germline V gene are MRHNA and SNTAGT.

The count of this clone is one. The chain is built from TRBV10-1 and TRBJ2-3; D is ambiguous. This CDR3 contains 18 residues. Trimming cost V 2 bases and J 0 bases, with 18 bases left between them. Germline-derived CDR1 and CDR2 are WNHNN and SYGVQD (reference sequence). CDR3: CASSEMSLTDPSTDTQYF. In DNA form, the CDR3 reads TGCGCCAGCAGTGAGATGAGCCTGACCGACCCTAGCACAGATACGCAGTATTTT.

V is TRBV11-3 and J is TRBJ1-2; D remains unclear. V lost 0 bases, J lost 0 bases, and 8 bases lay in between. The CDR3 runs to 15 residues. Looked up from germline, CDR1 is SGHNT and CDR2 is YENEEA. As DNA, the CDR3 is TGTGCCAGCAGCTTAGAAGGCAGAGCTAACTATGGCTACACCTTC. Translated, it gives CASSLEGRANYGYTF.

V usage is TRBV2 and J usage is TRBJ2-1, with D maybe TRBD2 (6 bases). V was clipped by 0 bases and J by 9 bases, with 9 bases between them. From germline, CDR1 is SNHLY and CDR2 FYNNEI. This CDR3 is built from 13 residues. The CDR3 is CASSEALGGEQFF. CDR3 sequence (DNA): TGTGCCAGCAGTGAAGCCCTCGGGGGTGAGCAGTTCTTC.

This chain joins TRBV5-1 and TRBJ1-2; a possible D gene is TRBD1 (6 bases). Germline V gene data show CDR1 as SGHRS and CDR2 as YFSETQ. CDR3 size: 15 residues. Trimming took off 0 bases at V and 3 bases at J, with 12 bases between the two ends. In nucleotides, the CDR3 is TGCGCCAGCAGCTTGGAGGAGGGGACATACTATGGCTACACCTTC. Amino acids: CASSLEEGTYYGYTF.

This clone was seen a few times. V gene TRBV5-1 combines with J gene TRBJ2-7; D is undetermined. V lost 5 bases and J lost 4, with 13 bases in between. This CDR3 has 13 amino acids. CDR1 is SGHRS and CDR2 is YFSETQ in the germline V gene. CDR3 sequence reads: CASRQPASYEQYF. CDR3 in DNA: TGCGCCAGCAGACAACCAGCGTCGTACGAGCAGTACTTC.

V is TRBV19 and J is TRBJ1-2; 10 bases agree with TRBD1. Germline trimming cut 1 base from V and 4 bases from J; bases unmatched to any gene: 0. Per the germline V gene, CDR1 is LNHDA and CDR2 is SQIVND (reference sequence). The CDR3 is 14 amino acids. Here the CDR3 reads CASSIGTGGYGYTF. CDR3 DNA sequence: TGTGCCAGTAGTATAGGGACAGGGGGCTATGGCTACACCTTC. Using reference TRBV19 and TRBJ1-2 for the parts outside the CDR3, the full variable domain is DGGITQSPKYLFRKEGQNVTLSCEQNLNHDAMYWYRQDPGQGLRLIYYSQIVNDFQKGDIAEGYSVSREKKESFPLTVTSAQKNPTAFYLCASSIGTGGYGYTFGSGTRLTVV.

The chain has TRBV10-3 and TRBJ2-5; 14 bases map to TRBD2. Germline trimming cut 3 bases from V and 3 bases from J; bases unmatched to any gene: 6. The CDR3 has 17 residues. Germline-derived CDR1 and CDR2 are ENHRY and SYGVKD. This chain's CDR3 is CAISDYQTSGREETQYF. For the CDR3, the DNA is TGTGCCATCAGTGACTATCAGACTAGCGGGAGGGAAGAGACCCAGTACTTC.

This clone was observed a handful of times. The chain has TRBV5-4 and TRBJ1-5; 9 bases are shared with TRBD1. The CDR3 consists of 16 residues. The V segment lost 4 bases and the J segment 7 bases; nucleotides outside the gene matches: 12. Germline V gene lookup returns CDR1 SGHNT and CDR2 YYREEE (reference sequence). CDR3 sequence: CASSRTGQGINQPQHF. Here the CDR3 DNA reads TGTGCCAGCAGCCGGACGGGACAGGGAATCAACCAGCCCCAGCATTTT.

This clone was detected a few times. The chain couples TRBV5-6 to TRBJ2-6, with D uncertain. The CDR3 is 16 residues long. Germline values: CDR1 SGHDT, CDR2 YYEEEE. Deletions cut 0 bases from V and 0 bases from J, with 7 bases between. Here the CDR3 reads CASSLGIYSGANVLTF. The CDR3 DNA sequence: TGTGCCAGCAGCTTGGGGATCTACTCTGGGGCCAACGTCCTGACTTTC.